These T cell receptor beta chains were read from a single sample in a study of cytomegalovirus exposure and HLA in healthy donors. Produced via immunoSEQ multiplex PCR; TCRdb's table is partial and in-frame only. The table has some 190,000 clones, about three quarters seen once. Sequenced sample: PBMCs. The receptors derive from a woman in her thirties in good health and CMV-seropositive. The conserved cysteine and the conserved F or W are not part of the CDR3 here. A D gene is named only where the DNA matches it firmly. Only part of the rows carry a size: once, few, many, or a class if the clone is expanded.

clone size: NA; D gene: TRBD2; V gene: TRBV6-5; CDR3 protein: ASSYPGGPGEQY
clone size: NA; D gene: NA; V gene: TRBV7-7; CDR3 protein: ASSLDLGASEQY
clone size: few; D gene: NA; V gene: TRBV18; CDR3 protein: ASSLVADFLNTEAF
clone size: once; D gene: TRBD2; V gene: TRBV7-3; CDR3 protein: ASSGGTSVVTDTQY
clone size: few; D gene: NA; V gene: TRBV11-2; CDR3 protein: ASSPLRGWTTEAF
clone size: NA; D gene: NA; V gene: TRBV13; CDR3 protein: ASSLGGANYGYT
clone size: few; D gene: NA; V gene: TRBV6-5; CDR3 protein: ASSQGNTEAF
clone size: NA; D gene: TRBD1; V gene: TRBV28; CDR3 protein: ASSPPDREWSEAF
clone size: NA; D gene: NA; V gene: TRBV10-3; CDR3 protein: AIMGGANYEQY
clone size: NA; D gene: TRBD1; V gene: TRBV28; CDR3 protein: ASNLRGREQY
clone size: few; D gene: NA; V gene: TRBV30; CDR3 protein: AWSPPDRRNTIY
clone size: NA; D gene: NA; V gene: TRBV30; CDR3 protein: AWSGQGWEQY
clone size: NA; D gene: TRBD2; V gene: TRBV4-1; CDR3 protein: ASSQGGLAGVGAGELF
clone size: NA; D gene: NA; V gene: TRBV5-1; CDR3 protein: ASSLRSGRDTEAF
clone size: once; D gene: NA; V gene: TRBV5-1; CDR3 protein: ASSAQTGFTDTQY
clone size: NA; D gene: TRBD1; V gene: TRBV7-2; CDR3 protein: ASSPRTGPTEAF
clone size: NA; D gene: TRBD1; V gene: TRBV7-2; CDR3 protein: ASSRDSYTQY
clone size: NA; D gene: NA; V gene: TRBV7-2; CDR3 protein: ASSPPGEQF
clone size: NA; D gene: NA; V gene: TRBV7-9; CDR3 protein: ASRPGANQETQY
clone size: few; D gene: NA; V gene: TRBV6-6; CDR3 protein: ASTNLGGRWH
clone size: once; D gene: NA; V gene: TRBV19; CDR3 protein: ASSETVTYEQY
clone size: few; D gene: TRBD1; V gene: TRBV28; CDR3 protein: AGTGGQY
clone size: NA; D gene: NA; V gene: TRBV7-2; CDR3 protein: ASSLSPRENEKLF
clone size: NA; D gene: NA; V gene: TRBV18; CDR3 protein: ASSPPDQGLNQPQH
clone size: NA; D gene: NA; V gene: TRBV5-4; CDR3 protein: ASSPTGDGEQY
clone size: NA; D gene: TRBD2; V gene: TRBV7-6; CDR3 protein: ASSPRLAGANNEQF
clone size: NA; D gene: NA; V gene: TRBV10-3; CDR3 protein: AISELEDTQY
clone size: NA; D gene: NA; V gene: TRBV2; CDR3 protein: ASTFTGTNTGELF
clone size: NA; D gene: TRBD1; V gene: TRBV18; CDR3 protein: ASSPGQTSNQPQH
clone size: once; D gene: NA; V gene: TRBV30; CDR3 protein: AWSVQGLLSNQPQH
clone size: NA; D gene: TRBD1; V gene: TRBV5-4; CDR3 protein: ASSLDRGQANYGYT
clone size: few; D gene: NA; V gene: TRBV6-5; CDR3 protein: ASSYNLLPGDTIY
clone size: once; D gene: TRBD1; V gene: TRBV14; CDR3 protein: ASSFSGGASYGYT
clone size: NA; D gene: TRBD2; V gene: TRBV5-4; CDR3 protein: ASSASLAGGSTDTQY
clone size: NA; D gene: TRBD1; V gene: TRBV9; CDR3 protein: ASSRGGQGLQMNTEAF
clone size: NA; D gene: TRBD1; V gene: TRBV11-2; CDR3 protein: ASSRDRRYEQY
clone size: NA; D gene: NA; V gene: TRBV5-1; CDR3 protein: ASTLGGDGYT
clone size: NA; D gene: TRBD2; V gene: TRBV2; CDR3 protein: ASSGSSGVDTQY
clone size: once; D gene: TRBD1; V gene: TRBV11-1; CDR3 protein: ASSLNPDRNYGYT
clone size: NA; D gene: NA; V gene: TRBV4-1; CDR3 protein: ASSQEVGPSSYEQY